This is a list of T cell receptor beta chains from one sample in a study of cytomegalovirus exposure and HLA in healthy donors. Assay used: immunoSEQ multiplex PCR; TCRdb lists only in-frame clones, some missing. Of 150,000 to 200,000 clones listed, 75% were seen once; the top ten hold over 4%. Sequenced material: PBMCs. These receptors were taken from a male donor in good health and CMV-seronegative. Both conserved end residues are part of each CDR3. The order of the fields is J gene, V gene, clone size, D gene, CDR3 DNA, CDR3 protein. The D gene is left open where the match is weak. Not every row has a clone size; where given, it reads once, few, many or a size class.

J gene: TRBJ2-4
V gene: TRBV5-4
clone size: NA
D gene: NA
CDR3 DNA: TGTGCCAGCAGCCCCAGGCCTTCAGGGCAGACGAACGAAAACATTCAGTACTTC
CDR3 protein: CASSPRPSGQTNENIQYF

J gene: TRBJ1-1
V gene: TRBV11-2
clone size: NA
D gene: NA
CDR3 DNA: TGTGCCAGCAGCTCCCGGGGGGCACCTGAAGCTTTCTTT
CDR3 protein: CASSSRGAPEAFF

J gene: TRBJ2-2
V gene: TRBV2
clone size: NA
D gene: TRBD1
CDR3 DNA: TGTGCCAGCACCAAAGGTACAGGGGTAGGGGAGCTGTTTTTT
CDR3 protein: CASTKGTGVGELFF

J gene: TRBJ1-4
V gene: TRBV5-1
clone size: NA
D gene: TRBD1
CDR3 DNA: TGCGCCAGCAGCTTGGGGGGACAGGGAGATGAAAAACTGTTTTTT
CDR3 protein: CASSLGGQGDEKLFF

J gene: TRBJ2-7
V gene: TRBV23-1
clone size: once
D gene: NA
CDR3 DNA: TGCGCCAGCAGGGCAGGGGAAGTCTACGAGCAGTACTTC
CDR3 protein: CASRAGEVYEQYF

J gene: TRBJ2-7
V gene: TRBV7-2
clone size: NA
D gene: TRBD2
CDR3 DNA: TGTGCCAGCAGCTTAGAGCGGGGGTCCTACGAGCAGTACTTC
CDR3 protein: CASSLERGSYEQYF

J gene: TRBJ1-5
V gene: TRBV18
clone size: NA
D gene: NA
CDR3 DNA: TGTGCCAGCTCACTAACTATAGAGCAGCCCCAGCATTTT
CDR3 protein: CASSLTIEQPQHF

J gene: TRBJ2-7
V gene: TRBV19
clone size: NA
D gene: NA
CDR3 DNA: TGTGCCAGTAGTAACAGCGGGTGGTCCGAGCAGTACTTC
CDR3 protein: CASSNSGWSEQYF

J gene: TRBJ1-1
V gene: TRBV6-1
clone size: NA
D gene: NA
CDR3 DNA: TGTGCCAGCAAAACAGGGTCGAACACTGAAGCTTTCTTT
CDR3 protein: CASKTGSNTEAFF

J gene: TRBJ2-5
V gene: TRBV9
clone size: NA
D gene: TRBD2
CDR3 DNA: TGTGCCAGCAGTCGACCCCGCGGGGGGGCGGAAGAGACCCAGTACTTC
CDR3 protein: CASSRPRGGAEETQYF

J gene: TRBJ1-2
V gene: TRBV2
clone size: NA
D gene: NA
CDR3 DNA: TGTGCCAGTGGCCGGGGGTTCGATGGCTACACCTTC
CDR3 protein: CASGRGFDGYTF

J gene: TRBJ2-7
V gene: TRBV2
clone size: once
D gene: TRBD1
CDR3 DNA: TGTGCCAGCAGTAAAACAGGGGGCCGCGAGCAGTACTTC
CDR3 protein: CASSKTGGREQYF

J gene: TRBJ2-7
V gene: TRBV27
clone size: NA
D gene: NA
CDR3 DNA: TGTGCCAGCAGTTTATGGGGCTTAGGGTACGAGCAGTACTTC
CDR3 protein: CASSLWGLGYEQYF

J gene: TRBJ2-6
V gene: TRBV7-3
clone size: NA
D gene: NA
CDR3 DNA: TGTGCCAGCAGCTCGCCGGGGGTACTTTACTCTGGGGCCAACGTCCTGACTTTC
CDR3 protein: CASSSPGVLYSGANVLTF

J gene: TRBJ1-5
V gene: TRBV7-9
clone size: few
D gene: TRBD1
CDR3 DNA: TGTGCCAGCAGTGCCGGGACAGGGGGCAATCAGCCCCAGCATTTT
CDR3 protein: CASSAGTGGNQPQHF

J gene: TRBJ2-3
V gene: TRBV10-3
clone size: once
D gene: TRBD1
CDR3 DNA: TGTGCCATCAGGGGACAGGGTAAGGATACGCAGTATTTT
CDR3 protein: CAIRGQGKDTQYF

J gene: TRBJ1-2
V gene: TRBV9
clone size: NA
D gene: TRBD1
CDR3 DNA: TGTGCCAGCAGCGTAGCTGGGGACAGGGCCTATGGCTACACCTTC
CDR3 protein: CASSVAGDRAYGYTF

J gene: TRBJ2-7
V gene: TRBV5-1
clone size: NA
D gene: TRBD2
CDR3 DNA: TGCGCCAGCAGCTTGACTAGCGGCCTCTACGAGCAGTACTTC
CDR3 protein: CASSLTSGLYEQYF

J gene: TRBJ2-7
V gene: TRBV9
clone size: NA
D gene: NA
CDR3 DNA: TGTGCCAGCAGGCCGAGGGGGATCGAGCAGTACTTC
CDR3 protein: CASRPRGIEQYF

J gene: TRBJ2-3
V gene: TRBV5-1
clone size: NA
D gene: NA
CDR3 DNA: TGCGCCAGCAGCTTGAACAGCAGATCGGGCACAGATACGCAGTATTTT
CDR3 protein: CASSLNSRSGTDTQYF

J gene: TRBJ1-1
V gene: TRBV9
clone size: NA
D gene: TRBD1
CDR3 DNA: TGTGCCAGCAGCCCAGGGGGGAGGAACACTGAAGCTTTCTTT
CDR3 protein: CASSPGGRNTEAFF

J gene: TRBJ1-5
V gene: TRBV2
clone size: NA
D gene: TRBD1
CDR3 DNA: TGTGCCAGCAGTACACAGGGGCTGAGAGATCAGCCCCAGCATTTT
CDR3 protein: CASSTQGLRDQPQHF

J gene: TRBJ2-7
V gene: TRBV2
clone size: NA
D gene: NA
CDR3 DNA: TGTGCCAGCAGTGAGAACGGTGACGAGCAGTACTTC
CDR3 protein: CASSENGDEQYF

J gene: TRBJ1-2
V gene: TRBV6-5
clone size: NA
D gene: NA
CDR3 DNA: TGTGCCAGCAGTTACGGCGGGGGCTTGGGCTACACCTTC
CDR3 protein: CASSYGGGLGYTF

J gene: TRBJ2-2
V gene: TRBV4-2
clone size: NA
D gene: NA
CDR3 DNA: TGTGCCAGCAGCCGGGACACCCCGAACACCGGGGAGCTGTTTTTT
CDR3 protein: CASSRDTPNTGELFF

J gene: TRBJ2-7
V gene: TRBV2
clone size: NA
D gene: TRBD1
CDR3 DNA: TGTGCCAGTTGGGCCCGGACAGGGGGCCACGAGCAGTACTTC
CDR3 protein: CASWARTGGHEQYF

J gene: TRBJ1-4
V gene: TRBV2
clone size: NA
D gene: TRBD1
CDR3 DNA: TGTGCCAGCAGCGGACAGGGGGCAAATAATGAAAAACTGTTTTTT
CDR3 protein: CASSGQGANNEKLFF

J gene: TRBJ1-1
V gene: TRBV6-5
clone size: NA
D gene: NA
CDR3 DNA: TGTGCCAGCAGTTACTCTAAGAACACTGAAGCTTTCTTT
CDR3 protein: CASSYSKNTEAFF

J gene: TRBJ2-2
V gene: TRBV7-8
clone size: NA
D gene: NA
CDR3 DNA: TGTGCCAGCAGCTCGACTAGAGTAGGGACCGGGGAGCTGTTTTTT
CDR3 protein: CASSSTRVGTGELFF

J gene: TRBJ1-6
V gene: TRBV27
clone size: NA
D gene: NA
CDR3 DNA: TGTGCCAGCAGTTTTGAAGGGGCCGCCTATAATTCACCCCTCCACTTT
CDR3 protein: CASSFEGAAYNSPLHF

J gene: TRBJ1-1
V gene: TRBV29-1
clone size: NA
D gene: TRBD1
CDR3 DNA: TGCAGCGCCCGGGGACAGGCCACTGAAGCTTTCTTT
CDR3 protein: CSARGQATEAFF

J gene: TRBJ2-7
V gene: TRBV5-1
clone size: NA
D gene: NA
CDR3 DNA: TGCGCCAGCAGCTTGGAAAGGCAGGGTCGTCAAGCCTACGAGCAGTACTTC
CDR3 protein: CASSLERQGRQAYEQYF

J gene: TRBJ1-3
V gene: TRBV28
clone size: NA
D gene: NA
CDR3 DNA: TGTGCCAGCAGCAGAAGGTTAGACAGACTCTACTCTGGAAACACCATATATTTT
CDR3 protein: CASSRRLDRLYSGNTIYF

J gene: TRBJ1-5
V gene: TRBV18
clone size: NA
D gene: TRBD1
CDR3 DNA: TGTGCCAGCTCAGCGGGACAGGGGGCAGGTCAGCCCCAGCATTTT
CDR3 protein: CASSAGQGAGQPQHF

J gene: TRBJ2-5
V gene: TRBV2
clone size: NA
D gene: NA
CDR3 DNA: TGTGCCAGCAGCCCCCAGGGGGAGACCCAGTACTTC
CDR3 protein: CASSPQGETQYF

J gene: TRBJ2-3
V gene: TRBV6-1
clone size: once
D gene: TRBD2
CDR3 DNA: TGTGCCAGCAGTGAGAGGACTAGCGGGAGCACAGATACGCAGTATTTT
CDR3 protein: CASSERTSGSTDTQYF

J gene: TRBJ1-1
V gene: TRBV5-6
clone size: NA
D gene: NA
CDR3 DNA: TGTGCCAGCAGCTTGTTAAACGGGAACACTGAAGCTTTCTTT
CDR3 protein: CASSLLNGNTEAFF

J gene: TRBJ1-5
V gene: TRBV19
clone size: few
D gene: TRBD1
CDR3 DNA: TGTGCCACTATAGGGGGCGCGGGTCAGCCCCAGCATTTT
CDR3 protein: CATIGGAGQPQHF

J gene: TRBJ2-5
V gene: TRBV19
clone size: NA
D gene: NA
CDR3 DNA: TGTGCCAGTAGTCAGGGGGGAGAGACCCAGTACTTC
CDR3 protein: CASSQGGETQYF

J gene: TRBJ1-5
V gene: TRBV30
clone size: NA
D gene: NA
CDR3 DNA: TGTGCCTGGAGTAGGGACAATGGGAATCAGCCCCAGCATTTT
CDR3 protein: CAWSRDNGNQPQHF

J gene: TRBJ1-1
V gene: TRBV25-1
clone size: NA
D gene: NA
CDR3 DNA: TGTGCCAGCAGTGAACCCCTTTCGGGGAACACTGAAGCTTTCTTT
CDR3 protein: CASSEPLSGNTEAFF

J gene: TRBJ2-3
V gene: TRBV14
clone size: NA
D gene: TRBD2
CDR3 DNA: TGTGCCAGCAGCCCGGGACTAGCGGGGGGGCAAGATACGCAGTATTTT
CDR3 protein: CASSPGLAGGQDTQYF

J gene: TRBJ2-2
V gene: TRBV7-2
clone size: few
D gene: NA
CDR3 DNA: TGTGCCAGCAGCTCCAAATCGGGAACCGCGAACACCGGGGAGCTGTTTTTT
CDR3 protein: CASSSKSGTANTGELFF

J gene: TRBJ2-1
V gene: TRBV7-2
clone size: NA
D gene: TRBD2
CDR3 DNA: TGTGCCTCTCGACTAGCGGGAGGTGGGAATGAGCAGTTCTTC
CDR3 protein: CASRLAGGGNEQFF

J gene: TRBJ2-2
V gene: TRBV4-1
clone size: NA
D gene: TRBD1
CDR3 DNA: TGCGCCAGCAGCCCGGGACAGGGTGCCACCGGGGAGCTGTTTTTT
CDR3 protein: CASSPGQGATGELFF

J gene: TRBJ2-7
V gene: TRBV28
clone size: once
D gene: TRBD1
CDR3 DNA: TGTGCCAGCAGCACCGGACAGGGGCTCGGCGAGCAGTACTTC
CDR3 protein: CASSTGQGLGEQYF

J gene: TRBJ1-2
V gene: TRBV19
clone size: NA
D gene: NA
CDR3 DNA: TGTGCCAGTAGAAGCCATGGCTACACCTTC
CDR3 protein: CASRSHGYTF

J gene: TRBJ1-2
V gene: TRBV2
clone size: NA
D gene: TRBD1
CDR3 DNA: TGTGCCAGCAGTACACAGGGGATTGTGAGCTATGGCTACACCTTC
CDR3 protein: CASSTQGIVSYGYTF

J gene: TRBJ2-1
V gene: TRBV5-4
clone size: NA
D gene: TRBD2
CDR3 DNA: TGTGCCAGCAGCCAGGCTAGCGGGGGGGCCAATGAGCAGTTCTTC
CDR3 protein: CASSQASGGANEQFF

J gene: TRBJ2-7
V gene: TRBV28
clone size: NA
D gene: TRBD1
CDR3 DNA: TGTGCCAGCGAGGGACAGGGGGGATCCTACGAGCAGTACTTC
CDR3 protein: CASEGQGGSYEQYF

J gene: TRBJ2-7
V gene: TRBV7-2
clone size: NA
D gene: NA
CDR3 DNA: TGTGCCAGCAGCTTAGGGGGGCATCGCGAGCAGTACTTC
CDR3 protein: CASSLGGHREQYF

J gene: TRBJ1-5
V gene: TRBV25-1
clone size: few
D gene: NA
CDR3 DNA: TGTGCCAGCAGTGAAGGAGGGCCTCAGTTTTATAGCAATCAGCCCCAGCATTTT
CDR3 protein: CASSEGGPQFYSNQPQHF

J gene: TRBJ1-2
V gene: TRBV28
clone size: NA
D gene: NA
CDR3 DNA: TGTGCCAGCAGCGCGGAGGGCTACACCTTC
CDR3 protein: CASSAEGYTF